The 2 T cell receptor beta chains listed next were all sequenced from one sample in a study of OX40 agonist ivuxolimab in advanced cancers. Only in-frame clones appear in the TCRdb table, and some are missing; sequencing was by immunoSEQ multiplex PCR. This sample has approximately 54,000 clones, with around 93% found just once. Sequenced here: CD4+ or CD8+ T cells sorted from blood, sampled in a trial of the OX40 agonist ivuxolimab. Receptors were obtained from an adult with an advanced solid tumor such as melanoma, head and neck, liver or kidney cancer.

This CDR3 is CASSLEGQFSNQPQHF. In nucleotides, the CDR3 is TGTGCCAGCAGCTTAGAAGGGCAGTTTAGCAATCAGCCCCAGCATTTT. The gene calls are TRBV7-2 and TRBJ1-5, with D hard to call. Per the germline V gene, CDR1 is SGHTA and CDR2 is FQGNSA. The CDR3 sequence is 16 residues long. V lost 1 base, J lost 0 bases, and 10 bases lay in between.

The chain couples TRBV5-1 to TRBJ2-7; weak D call: TRBD1 (5 bases). Deletions cut 5 bases from V and 6 bases from J, with 12 bases between. The CDR3 is 12 amino acids. Germline lookup yields CDR1 SGHRS and CDR2 YFSETQ. The CDR3 bases are TGCGCCAGCAGGAGAAGGGGCCTCGAGCAGTACTTC. It specifies CASRRRGLEQYF.